Presented here are 24 T cell receptor beta chains from one specimen sequenced in a study of cytomegalovirus exposure and HLA in healthy donors. Primers for the PCR totalled 60 Vbeta and 13 Jbeta. The data were produced by immunoSEQ multiplex PCR, yet TCRdb's version contains in-frame clones alone and is incomplete. Here the sample spans roughly 200,000 clones, just over 75% being singletons. The sample comprised PBMCs. Receptors were obtained from a woman aged 55-69 years in good health and CMV-seropositive.

This clone was seen only once. This chain joins TRBV5-6 and TRBJ1-5; D remains unclear. CDR3 length equals 17 residues. V was pared by 1 base and J by 0 bases, with 14 bases between. Germline CDR1 and CDR2: SGHDT and YYEEEE. CDR3 region: CASSLRYPGYSNQPQHF. The CDR3 coding sequence is TGTGCCAGCAGCTTGAGGTACCCAGGCTATAGCAATCAGCCCCAGCATTTT.

This chain links TRBV7-2 with TRBJ1-6; TRBD1 might be the D (6 bases). CDR1 is SGHTA and CDR2 is FQGNSA in the germline V gene. V shed 5 bases and J shed 0 bases, with 17 bases lying between them. The CDR3 is 18 amino acids. The CDR3 DNA sequence: TGTGCCAGCAGCCACCCGGGACAACTGAGCTCCTATAATTCACCCCTCCACTTT. Protein sequence: CASSHPGQLSSYNSPLHF.

The table lists this clone with a few counts. The chain is built from TRBV6-1 and TRBJ2-1, with TRBD2 as a possible D gene (5 bases). CDR1 and CDR2 from the germline V gene are MNHNS and SASEGT. V gave up 3 bases and J gave up 0 bases, with 6 bases separating them. The CDR3 runs to 14 residues. CDR3 DNA sequence: TGTGCCAGCAGTGACGGACTCTCCTACAATGAGCAGTTCTTC. Amino acid sequence: CASSDGLSYNEQFF.

This clone was recorded a few times. CDR3 amino acids: CASSLVGRTEAFF. The DNA of the CDR3 is TGTGCCAGCAGCTTAGTGGGCCGCACTGAAGCTTTCTTT. The J gene is TRBJ1-1, the V gene TRBV7-2; D uncertain. The CDR3 is 13 residues long. Trimming stripped 1 base from V and 4 bases from J, with 7 bases between. Germline V CDR1 and CDR2: SGHTA, FQGNSA.

The chain is built from TRBV6-1 and TRBJ1-1; a weak D match, TRBD1 (6 bases). Trimming removed 2 bases from V and 8 bases from J, with 15 bases in between. Looked up from germline, CDR1 is MNHNS and CDR2 is SASEGT. The CDR3 is 14 amino acids. CDR3 DNA sequence: TGTGCCAGCAGTGAATTTGCAGGGGTGAAAGAAGCTTTCTTT. Protein product: CASSEFAGVKEAFF.

The V gene is TRBV13, the J gene TRBJ2-5; no clear D gene. The CDR3 is made up of 13 amino acids. CDR1 PRHDT and CDR2 FYEKMQ come from the germline V gene (reference sequence). Trimming stripped 3 bases from V and 0 bases from J, with 5 bases between. For the CDR3, the DNA is TGTGCCAGCAGCTTGCGGTACCAAGAGACCCAGTACTTC. It yields the protein CASSLRYQETQYF.

This CDR3 reads CASSPNGGYQPQHF. The CDR3 nucleotides read TGTGCCAGCTCACCAAACGGGGGGTATCAGCCCCAGCATTTT. This chain links TRBV18 with TRBJ1-5; a weak D match, TRBD1 (5 bases). Trimming took 2 bases from V and 5 from J, leaving 10 bases between them. CDR3 length: 14 amino acids. Germline V gene data show CDR1 as KGHSH and CDR2 as LQKENI.

The rearrangement links TRBV4-1 to TRBJ1-1; D is unclear. Germline CDR1 reads MGHRA; CDR2 reads YSYEKL. The CDR3 totals 13 residues. V gave up 1 base and J gave up 5 bases, with 8 bases separating them. CDR3 in amino acids: CASSQVPGTEAFF. The CDR3 nucleotides read TGCGCCAGCAGCCAAGTACCGGGGACTGAAGCTTTCTTT.

This chain's CDR3 is CASSSDLYSSYEQYF. The CDR3 DNA reads as TGTGCCAGCAGCTCCGACTTATATAGCTCCTACGAGCAGTACTTC. The chain couples TRBV9 to TRBJ2-7; unclear D gene. The germline CDR1 and CDR2 sequences are SGDLS and YYNGEE. Trimming stripped 4 bases from V and 0 bases from J, with 14 bases between. The CDR3 runs to 15 residues.

This clone showed up just once. J is TRBJ2-5 and V is TRBV2; TRBD1 is a possible D gene (6 bases). CDR1 SNHLY and CDR2 FYNNEI come from the germline V gene. The CDR3 spans 14 residues. V was shortened by 1 base and J by 5 bases, with 11 bases between the two germline ends. CDR3 in amino acids: CASSEGWGRETQYF. The CDR3 coding sequence is TGTGCCAGCAGTGAAGGTTGGGGGCGCGAGACCCAGTACTTC.

The chain links TRBV5-1 to TRBJ2-7, with D possibly TRBD1 on 6 matching bases. Trimming took off 3 bases at V and 6 bases at J, with 13 bases between the two ends. Per the germline V gene, CDR1 is SGHRS and CDR2 is YFSETQ. This CDR3 has 13 residues. In nucleotides, the CDR3 is TGCGCCAGCAGCTCGCTTCCAGGGGTCGAGCAGTACTTC. It specifies CASSSLPGVEQYF.

The V gene is TRBV5-1, the J gene TRBJ1-3; D is unclear. The CDR3 totals 16 residues. Germline V gives CDR1 SGHRS, CDR2 YFSETQ. The V end lost 0 bases, the J end lost 0 bases, and 10 bases lay between the germline ends. CDR3 nucleotide sequence: TGCGCCAGCAGCTTGGATCTCCTCCGCTCTGGAAACACCATATATTTT. It encodes CASSLDLLRSGNTIYF.

This chain joins TRBV11-2 and TRBJ1-1, with 7 positions matching TRBD1. J lost 5 bases, V lost 4 bases, and 4 bases had no gene match. There are 13 residues in the CDR3. Germline values: CDR1 SGHAT, CDR2 FQNNGV. DNA for the CDR3: TGTGCCAGCAGCTACACAGGGGCAACTGAAGCTTTCTTT. Protein product: CASSYTGATEAFF.

The genes are TRBV5-1 and TRBJ2-7, with TRBD2 matching over 8 bases. Germline CDR1 SGHRS, CDR2 YFSETQ. The CDR3 runs to 14 residues. Trimming removed 2 bases from V and 0 bases from J; junction bases left unmatched: 1. Here the CDR3 DNA reads TGCGCCAGCAGCTTACTAGCGGCCTCCTACGAGCAGTACTTC. Its protein product is CASSLLAASYEQYF.

The chain uses TRBV30 and TRBJ2-1; D possibly corresponds to TRBD2 (6 bases). Germline V gene lookup returns CDR1 GTSNPN and CDR2 SVGIG (reference sequence). V was clipped by 6 bases and J by 10 bases, with 16 bases between them. The CDR3 is made up of 12 amino acids. The CDR3 loop is CACGGGATEQFF. DNA for the CDR3: TGTGCCTGCGGCGGAGGGGCTACCGAGCAGTTCTTC.

The CDR3 is CAWANGQGGETQYF. The CDR3 nucleotides read TGTGCCTGGGCCAACGGACAGGGAGGAGAGACCCAGTACTTC. The rearrangement links TRBV30 to TRBJ2-5; 8 bases fit TRBD1. The length of the CDR3 is 14 residues. After removal of 5 bases from V and 4 bases from J, the junction contained 9 bases not matched to a gene. Germline V gene lookup returns CDR1 GTSNPN and CDR2 SVGIG (reference sequence). The variable domain in full, with the rest retrieved from reference TRBV30 and TRBJ2-5, is SQTIHQWPATLVQPVGSPLSLECTVEGTSNPNLYWYRQAAGRGLQLLFYSVGIGQISSEVPQNLSASRPQDRQFILSSKKLLLSDSGFYLCAWANGQGGETQYFGPGTRLLVL.

The chain couples TRBV30 to TRBJ1-6; D unclear. Germline V gene sequence: CDR1 GTSNPN, CDR2 SVGIG (reference sequence). Trimming left V 3 bases short and J 9 bases short, with 6 bases between. This CDR3 comprises 11 residues. The CDR3 is CAWSGSSPLHF. The DNA of the CDR3 is TGTGCCTGGAGCGGTAGTTCACCCCTCCACTTT.

This clone was picked up a small number of times. This chain uses TRBV30 with TRBJ1-6; 9 bases agree with TRBD1. The germline CDR1 and CDR2 sequences are GTSNPN and SVGIG (reference sequence). The CDR3 spans 16 residues. V dropped 7 bases and J dropped 8; count of bases not matched to a gene: 15. As DNA, the CDR3 is TGTGCCTCTCTTCGTGGGACAGGGTCAAATGATTCACCCCTCCACTTT. Its translation: CASLRGTGSNDSPLHF.

The J gene is TRBJ1-1, the V gene TRBV5-1; 9 bases map to TRBD1. Germline V gene lookup returns CDR1 SGHRS and CDR2 YFSETQ. This CDR3 is built from 15 residues. After removal of 2 bases from V and 1 base from J, the junction contained 3 bases not matched to a gene. CDR3 residues: CASSLQGAGNTEAFF. CDR3 in DNA: TGCGCCAGCAGCTTACAGGGGGCTGGGAACACTGAAGCTTTCTTT.

V gene TRBV19 combines with J gene TRBJ2-4, with D possibly matching TRBD2 (5 bases). Per the germline V gene, CDR1 is LNHDA and CDR2 is SQIVND (reference sequence). V was trimmed by 6 bases and J by 0 bases, leaving 15 bases between them. This CDR3 has 16 residues. The CDR3 nucleotides read TGTGCCAGTAGCAAGTCGGGATTACTAGCCAAAAACATTCAGTACTTC. Amino acids: CASSKSGLLAKNIQYF.

The chain employs TRBV18 and TRBJ2-5, with D perhaps TRBD2 (5 bases). The V and J ends lost 3 bases and 4 bases respectively, with 15 bases between them. The CDR3 is 15 residues long. Germline-derived CDR1 and CDR2 are KGHSH and LQKENI. The chain's CDR3 is CASSPQEAPRETQYF. CDR3 bases: TGTGCCAGCTCACCCCAGGAGGCGCCGCGAGAGACCCAGTACTTC.

The CDR3: CASSYSDQGYGYTF. The CDR3 bases are TGTGCCAGCAGTTACTCCGACCAGGGCTATGGCTACACCTTC. The gene calls are TRBV6-5 and TRBJ1-2; a possible D gene is TRBD1 (5 bases). Per the germline V gene, CDR1 is MNHEY and CDR2 is SVGAGI. V lost 0 bases and J lost 4, with 9 bases in between. This CDR3 is 14 amino acids long.

In regard to this clone: Distinct nucleotide sequences in the sample also encode this CDR3. The V and J genes are TRBV30 and TRBJ2-6, with TRBD2 matching 12 bases. With 3 bases clipped from V and 2 bases from J, the junction kept 2 bases outside the gene matches. Per germline, CDR1 GTSNPN and CDR2 SVGIG (reference sequence). The CDR3 is 16 amino acids. CDR3 sequence: CAWRGLAGTGANVLTF. For the CDR3, the DNA is TGTGCCTGGAGAGGACTAGCGGGAACTGGGGCCAACGTCCTGACTTTC.

Only a few counts were recorded for this clone. V is TRBV5-1 and J is TRBJ1-1, with TRBD1 as a possible D gene (6 bases). CDR3 length: 14 amino acids. Looked up from germline, CDR1 is SGHRS and CDR2 is YFSETQ. The V and J ends lost 6 bases and 11 bases respectively, with 23 bases between them. In nucleotides, the CDR3 is TGCGCCAGCACCCCACAGGCGGGGGGCCCTATGGCTTTCTTT. Translating it yields CASTPQAGGPMAFF. The full variable domain, in which reference TRBV5-1 and TRBJ1-1 provide the parts outside the CDR3, is KAGVTQTPRYLIKTRGQQVTLSCSPISGHRSVSWYQQTPGQGLQFLFEYFSETQRNKGNFPGRFSGRQFSNSRSEMNVSTLELGDSALYLCASTPQAGGPMAFFGQGTRLTVV.